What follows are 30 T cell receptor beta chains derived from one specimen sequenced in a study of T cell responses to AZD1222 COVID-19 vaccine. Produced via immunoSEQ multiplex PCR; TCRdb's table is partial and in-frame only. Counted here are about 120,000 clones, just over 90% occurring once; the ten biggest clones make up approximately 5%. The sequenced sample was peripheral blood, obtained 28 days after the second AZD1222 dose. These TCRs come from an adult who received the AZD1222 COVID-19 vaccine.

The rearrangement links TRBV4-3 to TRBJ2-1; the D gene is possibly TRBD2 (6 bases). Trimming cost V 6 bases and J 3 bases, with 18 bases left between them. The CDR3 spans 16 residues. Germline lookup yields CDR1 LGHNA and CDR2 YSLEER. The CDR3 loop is CASSLSRRDVYNEQFF. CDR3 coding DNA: TGCGCCAGCAGTCTTTCACGGCGGGATGTCTACAATGAGCAGTTCTTC.

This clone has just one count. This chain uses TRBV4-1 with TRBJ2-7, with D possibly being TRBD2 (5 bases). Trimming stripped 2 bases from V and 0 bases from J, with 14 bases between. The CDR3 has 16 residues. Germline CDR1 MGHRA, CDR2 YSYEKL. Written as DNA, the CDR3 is TGCGCCAGCAGCCAATACGGACTTCTGAGCTCCTACGAGCAGTACTTC. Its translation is CASSQYGLLSSYEQYF.

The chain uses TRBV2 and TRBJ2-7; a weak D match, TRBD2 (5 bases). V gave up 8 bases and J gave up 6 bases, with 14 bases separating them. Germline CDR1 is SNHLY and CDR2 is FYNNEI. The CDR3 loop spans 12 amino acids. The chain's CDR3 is CASLALSGEQYF. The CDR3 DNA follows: TGTGCCAGCCTAGCTTTGTCGGGCGAGCAGTACTTC.

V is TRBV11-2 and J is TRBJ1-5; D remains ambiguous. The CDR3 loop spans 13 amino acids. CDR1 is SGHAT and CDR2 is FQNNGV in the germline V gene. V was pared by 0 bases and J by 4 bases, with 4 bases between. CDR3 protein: CASSLESNQPQHF. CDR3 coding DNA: TGTGCCAGCAGCTTAGAGTCTAATCAGCCCCAGCATTTT.

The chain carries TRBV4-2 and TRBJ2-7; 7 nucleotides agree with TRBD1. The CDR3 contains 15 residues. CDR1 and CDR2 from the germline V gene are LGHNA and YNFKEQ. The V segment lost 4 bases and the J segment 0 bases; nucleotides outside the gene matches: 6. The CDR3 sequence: CASSRAGTASYEQYF. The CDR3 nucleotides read TGTGCCAGCAGCCGCGCCGGGACAGCCTCCTACGAGCAGTACTTC.

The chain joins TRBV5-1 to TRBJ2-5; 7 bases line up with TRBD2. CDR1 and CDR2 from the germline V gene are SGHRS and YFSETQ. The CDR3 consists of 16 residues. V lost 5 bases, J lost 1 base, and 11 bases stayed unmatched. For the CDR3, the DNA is TGCGCCAGCAGACCCCTAGCGGCGAGGGGCCAAGAGACCCAGTACTTC. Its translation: CASRPLAARGQETQYF.

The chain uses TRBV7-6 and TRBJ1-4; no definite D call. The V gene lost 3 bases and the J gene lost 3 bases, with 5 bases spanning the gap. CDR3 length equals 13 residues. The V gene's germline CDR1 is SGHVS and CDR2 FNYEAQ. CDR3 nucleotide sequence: TGTGCCAGCAGCTTGGGTGCTAATGAAAAACTGTTTTTT. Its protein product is CASSLGANEKLFF.

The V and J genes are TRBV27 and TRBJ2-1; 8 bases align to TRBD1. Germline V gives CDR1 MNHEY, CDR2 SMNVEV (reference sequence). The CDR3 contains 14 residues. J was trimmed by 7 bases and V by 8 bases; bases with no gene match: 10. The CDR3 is CASRGTGLRNEQFF. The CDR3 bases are TGTGCCAGCCGCGGGACAGGATTAAGAAATGAGCAGTTCTTC.

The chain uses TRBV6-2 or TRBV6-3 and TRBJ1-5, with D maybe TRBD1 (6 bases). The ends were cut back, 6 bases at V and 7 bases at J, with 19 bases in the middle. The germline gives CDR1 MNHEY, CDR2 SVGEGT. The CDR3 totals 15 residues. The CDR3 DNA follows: TGTGCCAGCAGCCCCAAACAGGGACTGATACAGCCCCAGCATTTT. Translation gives CASSPKQGLIQPQHF.

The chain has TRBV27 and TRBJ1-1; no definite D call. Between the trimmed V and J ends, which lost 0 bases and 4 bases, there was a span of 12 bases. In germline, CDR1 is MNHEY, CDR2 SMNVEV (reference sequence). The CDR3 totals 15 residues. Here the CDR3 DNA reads TGTGCCAGCAGTTTATCGCGAGGGTTGGCCACTGAAGCTTTCTTT. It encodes CASSLSRGLATEAFF.

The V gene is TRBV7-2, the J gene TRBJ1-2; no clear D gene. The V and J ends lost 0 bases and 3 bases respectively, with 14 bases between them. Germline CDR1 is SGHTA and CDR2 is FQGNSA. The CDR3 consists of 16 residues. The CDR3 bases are TGTGCCAGCAGCTTAGCGACAACCTCACCAGACTATGGCTACACCTTC. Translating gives CASSLATTSPDYGYTF.

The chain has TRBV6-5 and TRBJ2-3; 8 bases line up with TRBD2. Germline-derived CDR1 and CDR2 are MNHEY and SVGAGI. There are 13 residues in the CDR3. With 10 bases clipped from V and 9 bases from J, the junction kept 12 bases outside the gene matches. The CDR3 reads CATVTSGMGTQYF. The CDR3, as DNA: TGTGCCACCGTTACTAGCGGAATGGGGACGCAGTATTTT.

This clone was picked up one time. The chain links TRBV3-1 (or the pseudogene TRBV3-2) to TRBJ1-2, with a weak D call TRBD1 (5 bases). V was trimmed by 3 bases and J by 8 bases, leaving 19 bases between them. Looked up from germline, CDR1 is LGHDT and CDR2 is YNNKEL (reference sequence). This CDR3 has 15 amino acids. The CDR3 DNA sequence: TGTGCCAGCAGCCAGGAGAGCCGGGACGGAGGAGGCTACACCTTC. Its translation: CASSQESRDGGGYTF.

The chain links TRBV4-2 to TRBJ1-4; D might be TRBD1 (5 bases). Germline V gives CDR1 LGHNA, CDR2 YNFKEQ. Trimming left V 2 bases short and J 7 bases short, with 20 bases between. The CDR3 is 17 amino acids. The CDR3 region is CASSQTGPAGSGEKLFF. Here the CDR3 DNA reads TGTGCCAGCAGCCAAACGGGTCCGGCAGGGTCTGGTGAAAAACTGTTTTTT.

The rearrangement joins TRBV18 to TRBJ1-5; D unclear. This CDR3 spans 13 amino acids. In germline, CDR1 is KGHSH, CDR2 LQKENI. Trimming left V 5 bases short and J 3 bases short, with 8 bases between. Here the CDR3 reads CASSTGSNQPQHF. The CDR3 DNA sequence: TGTGCCAGCTCAACGGGGTCCAATCAGCCCCAGCATTTT. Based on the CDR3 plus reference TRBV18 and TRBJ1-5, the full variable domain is NAGVMQNPRHLVRRRGQEARLRCSPMKGHSHVYWYRQLPEEGLKFMVYLQKENIIDESGMPKERFSAEFPKEGPSILRIQQVVRGDSAAYFCASSTGSNQPQHFGDGTRLSIL.

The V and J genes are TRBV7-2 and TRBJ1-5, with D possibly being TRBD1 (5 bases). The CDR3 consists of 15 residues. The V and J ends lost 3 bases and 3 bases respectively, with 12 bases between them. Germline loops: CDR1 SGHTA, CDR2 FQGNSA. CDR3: CASSFVGLFNQPQHF. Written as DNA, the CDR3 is TGTGCCAGCAGCTTTGTGGGGCTCTTCAATCAGCCCCAGCATTTT.

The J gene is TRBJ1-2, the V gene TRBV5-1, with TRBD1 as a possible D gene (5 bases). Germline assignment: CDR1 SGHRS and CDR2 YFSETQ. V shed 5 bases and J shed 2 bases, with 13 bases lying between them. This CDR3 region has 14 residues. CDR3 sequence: CASRESGLNYGYTF. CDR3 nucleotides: TGCGCCAGCAGGGAATCGGGACTCAACTATGGCTACACCTTC.

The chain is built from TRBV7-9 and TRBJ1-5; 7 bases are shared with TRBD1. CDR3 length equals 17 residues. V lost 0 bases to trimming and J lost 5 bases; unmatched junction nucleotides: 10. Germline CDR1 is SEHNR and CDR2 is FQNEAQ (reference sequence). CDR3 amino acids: CASSLARGQDHHQPQHF. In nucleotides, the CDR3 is TGTGCCAGCAGCTTAGCGCGCGGACAGGACCATCATCAGCCCCAGCATTTT.

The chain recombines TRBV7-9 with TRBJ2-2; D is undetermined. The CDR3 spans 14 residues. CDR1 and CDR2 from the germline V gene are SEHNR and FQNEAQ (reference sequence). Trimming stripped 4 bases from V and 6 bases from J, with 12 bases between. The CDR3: CASSSSVEAGELFF. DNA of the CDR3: TGTGCCAGCAGCTCGTCAGTCGAGGCCGGGGAGCTGTTTTTT.

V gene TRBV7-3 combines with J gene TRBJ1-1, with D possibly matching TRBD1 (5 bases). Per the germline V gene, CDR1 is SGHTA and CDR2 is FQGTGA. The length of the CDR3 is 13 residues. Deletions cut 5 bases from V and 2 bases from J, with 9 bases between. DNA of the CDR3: TGTGCCAGCAGCCGAGGGGTCAACACTGAAGCTTTCTTT. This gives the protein CASSRGVNTEAFF.

CDR3 coding DNA: TGTGCCAGCTCACCACTCCCCAGGGCGGACTATGGCTACACCTTC. Protein sequence: CASSPLPRADYGYTF. V and J are TRBV18 and TRBJ1-2, with D perhaps matching TRBD1 (5 bases). The CDR3 has 15 amino acids. In germline, CDR1 is KGHSH, CDR2 LQKENI. V was trimmed by 1 base and J by 3 bases, leaving 12 bases between them.

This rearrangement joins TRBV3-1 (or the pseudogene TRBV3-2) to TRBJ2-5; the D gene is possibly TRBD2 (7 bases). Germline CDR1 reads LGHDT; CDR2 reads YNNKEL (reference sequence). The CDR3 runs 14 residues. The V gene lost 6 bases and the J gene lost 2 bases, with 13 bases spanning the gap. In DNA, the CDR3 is TGTGCCAGCAGTTTAGGGGGGGAGCAAGAGACCCAGTACTTC. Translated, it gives CASSLGGEQETQYF.

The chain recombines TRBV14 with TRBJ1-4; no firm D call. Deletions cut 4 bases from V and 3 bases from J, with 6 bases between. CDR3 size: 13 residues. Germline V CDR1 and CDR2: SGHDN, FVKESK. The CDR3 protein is CASSLSANEKLFF. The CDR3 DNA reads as TGTGCCAGCAGCCTCTCGGCTAATGAAAAACTGTTTTTT.

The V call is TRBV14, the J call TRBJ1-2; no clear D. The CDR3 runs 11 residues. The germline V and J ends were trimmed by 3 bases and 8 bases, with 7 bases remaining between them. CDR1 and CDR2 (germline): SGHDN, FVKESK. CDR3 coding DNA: TGTGCCAGCAGCCATTCGGGGGGCTACACCTTC. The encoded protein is CASSHSGGYTF.

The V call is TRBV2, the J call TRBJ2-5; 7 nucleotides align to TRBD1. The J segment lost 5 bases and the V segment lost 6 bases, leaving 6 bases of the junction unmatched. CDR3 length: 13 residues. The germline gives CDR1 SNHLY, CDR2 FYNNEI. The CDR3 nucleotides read TGTGCCAGCAGAGTGACAGGGTTGGAGACCCAGTACTTC. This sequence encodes CASRVTGLETQYF.

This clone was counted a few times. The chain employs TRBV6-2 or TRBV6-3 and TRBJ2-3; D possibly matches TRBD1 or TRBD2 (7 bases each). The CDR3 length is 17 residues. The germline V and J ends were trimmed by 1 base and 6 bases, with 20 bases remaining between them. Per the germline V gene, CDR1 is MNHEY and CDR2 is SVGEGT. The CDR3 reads CASSYLSSGPRGDTQYF. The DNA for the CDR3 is TGTGCCAGCAGTTACTTGTCTAGCGGACCCAGGGGGGATACGCAGTATTTT.

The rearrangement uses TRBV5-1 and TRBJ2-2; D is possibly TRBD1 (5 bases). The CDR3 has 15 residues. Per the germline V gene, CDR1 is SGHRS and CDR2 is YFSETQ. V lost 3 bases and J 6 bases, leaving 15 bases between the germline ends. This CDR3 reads CASSWGRVVPGELFF. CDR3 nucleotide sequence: TGCGCCAGCAGCTGGGGCAGGGTGGTCCCCGGGGAGCTGTTTTTT.

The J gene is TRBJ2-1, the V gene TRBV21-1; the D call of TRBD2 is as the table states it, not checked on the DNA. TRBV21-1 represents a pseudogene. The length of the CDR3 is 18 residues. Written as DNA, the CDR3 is TGTGCCAGCAGCAAAATCCCCCCCCGCGGCGGGAGTGTGAATGAGCAGTTCTTC. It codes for CASSKIPPRGGSVNEQFF.

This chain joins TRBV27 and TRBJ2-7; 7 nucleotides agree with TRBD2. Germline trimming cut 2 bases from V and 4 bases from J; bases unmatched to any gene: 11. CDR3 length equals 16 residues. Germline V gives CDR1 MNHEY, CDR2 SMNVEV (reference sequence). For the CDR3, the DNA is TGTGCCAGCAGTTTACGGTTAGGCGGGGGTTTATACGAGCAGTACTTC. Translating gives CASSLRLGGGLYEQYF.

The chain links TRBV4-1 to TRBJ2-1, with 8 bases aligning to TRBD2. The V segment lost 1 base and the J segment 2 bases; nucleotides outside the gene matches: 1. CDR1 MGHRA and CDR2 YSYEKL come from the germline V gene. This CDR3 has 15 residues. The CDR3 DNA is TGCGCCAGCAGCCAAGTAGCGGGGCCCTACAATGAGCAGTTCTTC. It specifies CASSQVAGPYNEQFF.